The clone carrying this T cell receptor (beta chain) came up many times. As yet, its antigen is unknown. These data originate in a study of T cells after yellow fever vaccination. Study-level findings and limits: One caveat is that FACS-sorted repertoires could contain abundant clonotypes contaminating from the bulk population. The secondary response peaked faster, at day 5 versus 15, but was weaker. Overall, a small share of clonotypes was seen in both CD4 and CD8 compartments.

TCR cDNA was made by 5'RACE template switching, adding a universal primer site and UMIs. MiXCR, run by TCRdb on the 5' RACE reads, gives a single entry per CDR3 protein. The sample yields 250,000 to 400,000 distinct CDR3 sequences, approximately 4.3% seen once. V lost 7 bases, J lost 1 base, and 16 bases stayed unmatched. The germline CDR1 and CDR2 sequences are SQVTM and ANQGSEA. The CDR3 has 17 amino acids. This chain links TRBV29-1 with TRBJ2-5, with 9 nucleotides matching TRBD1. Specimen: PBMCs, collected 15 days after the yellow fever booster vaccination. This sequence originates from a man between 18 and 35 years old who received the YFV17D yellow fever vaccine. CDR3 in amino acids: CSAFISTGGVVQETQYF. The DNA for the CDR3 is TGCAGCGCGTTCATTTCCACAGGGGGCGTCGTCCAAGAGACCCAGTACTTC.